The text below deals with one TCR beta chain. TCRdb independently ran MiXCR on the RT-PCR reads; one entry per CDR3 protein. The sample lists about a million distinct CDR3 sequences, over 15% seen once, with 6% in the top ten. This specimen belongs to a study of patients and donors after allogeneic stem cell transplantation. CDR1 is DFQATT and CDR2 is SNEGSKA in the germline V gene (reference sequence). Losses at the gene ends were 3 bases for V and 1 base for J; bases not matched to a gene: 1. This CDR3 is 14 amino acids long. This sequence was found in a human donor who was either an allogeneic HSCT recipient or a stem cell or donor lymphocyte infusion donor (not recorded which). It is not recorded whose cells these are; they may come from a transplant donor. The chain has TRBV20-1 and TRBJ2-2; 8 bases fit TRBD2. Sequenced sample: blood, either unsorted or a sorted T cell fraction (not recorded which). CDR3 sequence (DNA): TGCAGTGCTAGTGCGGGGGGGAACACCGGGGAGCTGTTTTTT. It specifies CSASAGGNTGELFF.